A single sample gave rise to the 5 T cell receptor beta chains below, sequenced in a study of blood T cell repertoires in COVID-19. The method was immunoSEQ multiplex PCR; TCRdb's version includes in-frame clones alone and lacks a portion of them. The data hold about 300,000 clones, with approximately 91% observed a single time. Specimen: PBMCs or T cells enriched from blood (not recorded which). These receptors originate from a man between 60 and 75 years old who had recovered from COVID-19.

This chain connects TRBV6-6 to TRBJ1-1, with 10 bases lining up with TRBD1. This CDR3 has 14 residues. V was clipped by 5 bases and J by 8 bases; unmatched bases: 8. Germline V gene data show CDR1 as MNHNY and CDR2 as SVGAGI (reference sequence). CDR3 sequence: CASSPNPGQGEAFF. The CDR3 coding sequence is TGTGCCAGCAGTCCCAACCCGGGACAGGGGGAAGCTTTCTTT.

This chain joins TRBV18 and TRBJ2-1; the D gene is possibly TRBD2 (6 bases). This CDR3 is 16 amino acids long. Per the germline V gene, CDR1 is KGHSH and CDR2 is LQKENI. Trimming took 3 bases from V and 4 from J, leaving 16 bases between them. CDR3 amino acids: CASSPPGGRFYNEQFF. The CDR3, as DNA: TGTGCCAGCTCACCTCCCGGAGGGAGGTTTTACAATGAGCAGTTCTTC. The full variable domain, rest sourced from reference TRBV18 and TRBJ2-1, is NAGVMQNPRHLVRRRGQEARLRCSPMKGHSHVYWYRQLPEEGLKFMVYLQKENIIDESGMPKERFSAEFPKEGPSILRIQQVVRGDSAAYFCASSPPGGRFYNEQFFGPGTRLTVL.

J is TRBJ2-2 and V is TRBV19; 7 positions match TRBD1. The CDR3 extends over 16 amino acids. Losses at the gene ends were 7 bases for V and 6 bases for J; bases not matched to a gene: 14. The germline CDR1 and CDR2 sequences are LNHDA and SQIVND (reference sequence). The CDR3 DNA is TGTGCCAGTAAAGACAGGGCCGGACGGTTCCCCGGGGAGCTGTTTTTT. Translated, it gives CASKDRAGRFPGELFF.

CDR3 loop: CASSLRQGIEQFF. The CDR3 region has the DNA TGTGCCAGCAGCCTCCGACAGGGAATAGAGCAGTTCTTC. The gene calls are TRBV11-2 and TRBJ2-1; 7 bases are shared with TRBD1. The V segment lost 5 bases and the J segment 10 bases; nucleotides outside the gene matches: 8. The CDR3 has 13 residues. Per germline, CDR1 SGHAT and CDR2 FQNNGV.

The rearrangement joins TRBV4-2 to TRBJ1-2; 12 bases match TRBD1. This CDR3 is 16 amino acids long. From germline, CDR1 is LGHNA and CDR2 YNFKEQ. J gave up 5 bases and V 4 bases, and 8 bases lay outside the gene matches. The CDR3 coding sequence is TGTGCCAGCAGCCGCACCCCGGGACAGGGGGCTTATGGCTACACCTTC. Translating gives CASSRTPGQGAYGYTF.